Sequencing of this T cell receptor (beta chain) was carried out in a study of blood T cell repertoires in COVID-19. Study-level background: Nucleic acid was either cDNA or gDNA, and it came from T cells, B-cell-depleted T cells, or PBMCs.

Repertoires were generated with immunoSEQ multiplex PCR, while TCRdb's copy carries only in-frame clones and drops some. The table has 140,000 to 150,000 clones, around nine tenths seen once. The CDR3 length is 13 residues. Between the trimmed V and J ends, which lost 5 bases and 2 bases, there was a span of 9 bases. CDR1 is SQVTM, CDR2 ANQGSEA, per germline. The sequencing sample was made of peripheral blood. This sequence joins TRBV29-1 and TRBJ2-2; tentatively, D is TRBD1 (6 bases). The TCR comes from a woman between 45 and 60 years old with active or convalescent COVID-19. The DNA for the CDR3 is TGCAGCGTTCCGGACAGCAACACCGGGGAGCTGTTTTTT. Its translation is CSVPDSNTGELFF.